Described below is a single TCR beta chain sequence and its context. The data stem from a study of technical replicates of blood from a few donors. This CDR3 has 15 amino acids. V dropped 10 bases and J dropped 3; count of bases not matched to a gene: 13. Germline CDR1 reads MNHNY; CDR2 reads SVGAGI (reference sequence). Using immunoSEQ multiplex PCR, the repertoire was profiled, and TCRdb retains in-frame clones only, with some absent. The table includes 45,000 to 60,000 clones, 91% detected once. This receptor was identified in a human donor in good health. Some clones in this sample may be carry-over from other donors' samples. V and J are TRBV6-6 and TRBJ2-3; the match to TRBD2 covers 7 bases. Sample: PBMCs. CDR3 in amino acids: CATGPGGRMTDTQYF. The CDR3 nucleotides are TGTGCCACCGGCCCGGGGGGAAGGATGACAGATACGCAGTATTTT.